The clone carrying this T cell receptor beta chain showed up many times. Its antigen remains unknown. This specimen includes other DNA sequences encoding the same CDR3. This entry belongs to a study of shared clonotypes between healthy human individuals. Whole-study findings and limits: Clonotypes which were not shared had lower generation probabilities than clonotypes that all four donors shared.

This CDR3 spans 14 amino acids. Germline V gene lookup returns CDR1 LNHDA and CDR2 SQIVND (reference sequence). The ends lost 6 bases at V and 5 bases at J; junction bases unmatched: 7. Here immunoSEQ multiplex PCR was the method, and the copy in TCRdb shows in-frame clones only, minus some. The table has around 700,000 clones, around three quarters seen once; the top ten hold around 1.8%. The chain joins TRBV19 to TRBJ2-7, with TRBD1 matching over 10 bases. The sequenced material came from memory CD4+ T cells sorted from blood. Subset indicated: CD45RA-negative fraction. The sequence came from a woman younger than 45 in good health. CDR3 in DNA: TGTGCCAGTAGCAAGGGACAGGGGATAGACGAGCAGTACTTC. Translated, it gives CASSKGQGIDEQYF. The whole variable domain, remainder taken from reference TRBV19 and TRBJ2-7, is DGGITQSPKYLFRKEGQNVTLSCEQNLNHDAMYWYRQDPGQGLRLIYYSQIVNDFQKGDIAEGYSVSREKKESFPLTVTSAQKNPTAFYLCASSKGQGIDEQYFGPGTRLTVT.